Following are 10 T cell receptor beta chains from one sample sequenced in a study of cytomegalovirus exposure and HLA in healthy donors. 60 Vbeta and 13 Jbeta primers were used in PCR. TCRdb's table, derived via immunoSEQ multiplex PCR, lists solely in-frame clones and lacks some. The sample lists approximately 90,000 clones; about 76% were seen once. The specimen sequenced was PBMCs. These receptor sequences come from a woman aged 40 to 50 in good health and CMV-seronegative.

This clone was seen a handful of times. This chain connects TRBV9 to TRBJ2-2; D is perhaps TRBD2 (7 bases). CDR1 and CDR2 from the germline V gene are SGDLS and YYNGEE. The V and J ends lost 3 bases and 5 bases respectively, with 11 bases between them. CDR3 size: 14 residues. DNA of the CDR3: TGTGCCAGCAGCGAGGGGGGGTGGACCGGGGAGCTGTTTTTT. Amino acid sequence: CASSEGGWTGELFF.

The chain recombines TRBV19 with TRBJ1-5; weak D call: TRBD1 (5 bases). V gave up 7 bases and J gave up 0 bases, with 10 bases separating them. Germline CDR1 LNHDA, CDR2 SQIVND (reference sequence). CDR3 length: 14 amino acids. CDR3 sequence: CASNGGYSNQPQHF. The CDR3 DNA is TGTGCCAGTAATGGGGGGTATAGCAATCAGCCCCAGCATTTT.

The chain has TRBV5-1 and TRBJ2-5, with 10 bases fitting TRBD2. Germline V gives CDR1 SGHRS, CDR2 YFSETQ. CDR3 length: 15 amino acids. The V gene end was trimmed by 4 bases and the J gene end by 3 bases; junction bases not matched to a gene: 6. The CDR3 sequence is CASSGTGLAEETQYF. CDR3 DNA: TGCGCCAGCAGCGGGACTGGACTAGCGGAAGAGACCCAGTACTTC.

CDR3 sequence: CAWSRGAKTQYF. Here the CDR3 DNA reads TGTGCCTGGAGTCGCGGGGCCAAGACCCAGTACTTC. The J gene is TRBJ2-5, the V gene TRBV30, with TRBD2 as a possible D gene (6 bases). CDR3 size: 12 residues. Per germline, CDR1 GTSNPN and CDR2 SVGIG (reference sequence). V lost 2 bases, J lost 6 bases, and 10 bases lay in between.

Only one count was recorded for this clone. The chain has TRBV12-5 and TRBJ2-2; TRBD1 is a possible D gene (6 bases). Trimming stripped 5 bases from V and 4 bases from J, with 14 bases between. CDR1 LGHNT and CDR2 FRNRAP come from the germline V gene. The CDR3 extends over 15 amino acids. Written as DNA, the CDR3 is TGTGCTAGTGGTACACAGGGTGCGGGCACCGGGGAGCTGTTTTTT. Amino acid sequence: CASGTQGAGTGELFF.

The chain recombines TRBV5-6 with TRBJ2-3; D possibly corresponds to TRBD2 (6 bases). Germline V CDR1 and CDR2: SGHDT, YYEEEE. V lost 2 bases, J lost 0 bases, and 19 bases lay in between. There are 18 residues in the CDR3. The CDR3 protein is CASSLLGSGTYSTDTQYF. The CDR3 nucleotides read TGTGCCAGCAGCTTATTGGGGTCCGGGACTTACAGCACAGATACGCAGTATTTT.

The J gene is TRBJ1-2, the V gene TRBV2, with a possible D match to TRBD1 (5 bases). The CDR3 contains 14 residues. V was cut by 4 bases and J by 4 bases, with 13 bases left in between. Germline V gene data show CDR1 as SNHLY and CDR2 as FYNNEI. The CDR3: CASSVKGPLYGYTF. The CDR3 bases are TGTGCCAGCAGTGTAAAGGGGCCGCTCTATGGCTACACCTTC.

The chain employs TRBV30 and TRBJ1-2; 8 bases are shared with TRBD1. The CDR3 has 15 residues. The germline V gene has CDR1 GTSNPN and CDR2 SVGIG (reference sequence). With V trimmed by 3 bases and J by 4 bases, 10 bases remained unmatched. CDR3 sequence (DNA): TGTGCCTGGAGCGACAACAGGGGGGCTTCCTATGGCTACACCTTC. Translated: CAWSDNRGASYGYTF.

The chain employs TRBV11-2 and TRBJ1-1, with TRBD1 identical over 7 bases. With 10 bases clipped from V and 5 bases from J, the junction kept 7 bases outside the gene matches. The CDR3 is made up of 12 amino acids. From germline, CDR1 is SGHAT and CDR2 FQNNGV. In DNA, the CDR3 is TGTGCCACCCGACAGGGATGGACTGAAGCTTTCTTT. Translation gives CATRQGWTEAFF.

The V and J genes are TRBV27 and TRBJ2-3; the match to TRBD2 covers 7 bases. The CDR3 loop spans 15 amino acids. After removal of 1 base from V and 3 bases from J, the junction contained 4 bases not matched to a gene. CDR1 is MNHEY and CDR2 is SMNVEV in the germline V gene (reference sequence). CDR3 nucleotide sequence: TGTGCCAGCAGTTTATGGCCAGCGGGGACAGATACGCAGTATTTT. This gives the protein CASSLWPAGTDTQYF.